This TCR beta chain was documented in a study of OX40 agonist ivuxolimab in advanced cancers. About the research overall: Administration of intravenous ivuxolimab to patients occurred every 2 weeks at 0.01 to 10 mg/kg. Partial responses were recorded for three patients, including one with hepatocellular carcinoma and two with cutaneous melanoma. Study results and caveats: At 0.1-3.0 mg/kg, partial responders had clonal expansion among the lowest observed.

Data came from immunoSEQ multiplex PCR; TCRdb stores just in-frame clones and leaves some out. The sample records about 45,000 clones, roughly 88% being singletons. The timepoints at which blood was sampled were baseline, cycle 4 day 1, and cycle 7 day 1. As concerns this clone: Antigen: not known.

The germline V gene encodes CDR1 MNHNS and CDR2 SASEGT. Trimming cost V 11 bases and J 1 base, with 20 bases left between them. This CDR3 is built from 15 residues. The chain has TRBV6-1 and TRBJ1-1; tentative D call: TRBD1 (5 bases). The specimen was CD4+ or CD8+ T cells sorted from blood, collected in a trial of the OX40 agonist ivuxolimab. The TCR originated in an adult with an advanced solid tumor such as melanoma, head and neck, liver or kidney cancer. CDR3 DNA sequence: TGTGCCGGCGAGGGCAGGGCCCTGGGGAACACTGAAGCTTTCTTT. Protein sequence: CAGEGRALGNTEAFF.